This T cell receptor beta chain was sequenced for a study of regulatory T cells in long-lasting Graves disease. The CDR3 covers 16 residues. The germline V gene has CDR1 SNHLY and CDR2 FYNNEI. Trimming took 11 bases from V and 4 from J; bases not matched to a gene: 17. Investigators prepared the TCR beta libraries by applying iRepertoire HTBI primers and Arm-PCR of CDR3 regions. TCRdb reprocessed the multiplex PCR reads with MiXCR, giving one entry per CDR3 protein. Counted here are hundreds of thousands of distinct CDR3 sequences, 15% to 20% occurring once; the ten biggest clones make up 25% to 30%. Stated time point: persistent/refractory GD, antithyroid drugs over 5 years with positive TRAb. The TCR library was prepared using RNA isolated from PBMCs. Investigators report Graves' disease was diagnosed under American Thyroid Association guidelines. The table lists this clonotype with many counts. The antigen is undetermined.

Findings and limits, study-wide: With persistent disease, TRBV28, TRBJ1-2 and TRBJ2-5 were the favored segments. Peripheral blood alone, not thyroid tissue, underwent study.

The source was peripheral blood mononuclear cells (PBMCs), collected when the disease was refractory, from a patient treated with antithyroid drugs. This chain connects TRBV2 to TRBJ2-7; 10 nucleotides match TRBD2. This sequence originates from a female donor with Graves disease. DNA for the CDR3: TGTGCCGGTGTCCAGCGGGAGGGTACCTTACCTTACGAGCAGTACTTC. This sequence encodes CAGVQREGTLPYEQYF.